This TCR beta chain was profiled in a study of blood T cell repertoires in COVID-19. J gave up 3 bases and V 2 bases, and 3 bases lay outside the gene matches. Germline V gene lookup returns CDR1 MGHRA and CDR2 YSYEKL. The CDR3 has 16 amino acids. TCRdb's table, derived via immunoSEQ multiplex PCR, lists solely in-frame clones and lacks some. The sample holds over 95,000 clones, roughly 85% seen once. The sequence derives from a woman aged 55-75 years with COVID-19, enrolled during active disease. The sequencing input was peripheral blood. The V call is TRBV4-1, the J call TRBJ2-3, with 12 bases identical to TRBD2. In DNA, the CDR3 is TGCGCCAGCAGCCAACCTAGCGGGGGGGCGACAGATACGCAGTATTTT. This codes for CASSQPSGGATDTQYF.